This paragraph reports one TCR beta chain. Its antigen is unknown. Looked up from germline, CDR1 is SGHAT and CDR2 is FQNNGV. The CDR3 length is 12 residues. Between the trimmed V and J ends, which lost 4 bases and 4 bases, there was a span of 6 bases. Assay: immunoSEQ multiplex PCR; the TCRdb copy retains only in-frame clones and omits some. The sample records 350,000 to 450,000 clones, around 86% being singletons. Regarding treatment: about 20 received Ad26.COV2.S at low or high dose, single or two shots; 5 received placebo; per-sample allocation not given. Sampling was done on day 63 after the first vaccine or placebo injection. This specimen belongs to a study of Ad26.COV2.S vaccination and SARS-CoV-2 variants. The study, taken as a whole, reports: Across vaccine and placebo recipients, the breadth of non-spike TCRs was similar.

The material was peripheral blood, obtained in a trial of Ad26.COV2.S vaccine versus placebo. This clonotype was sampled from a person aged 18-65 years who received the Ad26.COV2.S COVID-19 vaccine or a placebo. The chain couples TRBV11-2 to TRBJ2-3; no clear D. In DNA form, the CDR3 reads TGTGCCAGCAGCTACAGCCCAGATACGCAGTATTTT. Translating gives CASSYSPDTQYF.